The rows below give T cell receptor beta chains drawn from one sample of a study of chemoradiotherapy in HPV16-positive cancers. Method: immunoSEQ multiplex PCR; TCRdb's copy keeps in-frame clones and lacks some. The sample lists around 3,500 clones; 90% to 95% were seen once. This specimen consisted of blood, obtained from a patient who underwent chemoradiotherapy. These TCRs come from a human donor with HPV-associated anogenital cancer. Each CDR3 is given with its conserved first and last residue. The order of the fields is J gene, clone size, D gene, V gene, CDR3 protein, CDR3 DNA. A D gene is named only where the DNA matches it firmly. Expanded clones are given a class, and other clones once, few, many or no size at all.

j_call: TRBJ2-7; clone_size: -; d_call: -; v_call: TRBV5-5; cdr3_aa: CASSQGVGGFYEQYF; cdr3_nt: TGTGCCAGCAGTCAGGGTGTAGGGGGTTTCTACGAGCAGTACTTC
j_call: TRBJ2-3; clone_size: -; d_call: TRBD2; v_call: TRBV9; cdr3_aa: CASSVLAGPSDTQYF; cdr3_nt: TGTGCCAGCAGCGTCTTAGCGGGGCCGTCAGATACGCAGTATTTT
j_call: TRBJ2-6; clone_size: -; d_call: -; v_call: TRBV7-1; cdr3_aa: CASSCRKGQSRANVLTF; cdr3_nt: TGTGCCAGCAGCTGCCGCAAAGGACAAAGTCGGGCCAACGTCCTGACTTTC
j_call: TRBJ2-1; clone_size: -; d_call: TRBD2; v_call: TRBV10-3; cdr3_aa: CAIRLTSGGPSYNEQFF; cdr3_nt: TGTGCCATCAGGCTGACTAGCGGGGGACCCTCCTACAATGAGCAGTTCTTC
j_call: TRBJ1-5; clone_size: -; d_call: -; v_call: TRBV11-2; cdr3_aa: CASSLAGDNQPQHF; cdr3_nt: TGTGCCAGCAGCTTAGCGGGGGACAACCAGCCCCAGCATTTT
j_call: TRBJ1-2; clone_size: -; d_call: -; v_call: TRBV4-3; cdr3_aa: CASSQVPANYGYTF; cdr3_nt: TGCGCCAGCAGCCAAGTTCCGGCTAACTATGGCTACACCTTC
j_call: TRBJ1-2; clone_size: few; d_call: TRBD1; v_call: TRBV14; cdr3_aa: CASSQVQGNYGYTF; cdr3_nt: TGTGCCAGCAGCCAAGTACAGGGGAACTATGGCTACACCTTC
j_call: TRBJ1-1; clone_size: -; d_call: -; v_call: TRBV5-1; cdr3_aa: CASSLTGSGTEAFF; cdr3_nt: TGCGCCAGCAGCTTGACAGGGTCGGGCACTGAAGCTTTCTTT
j_call: TRBJ2-5; clone_size: -; d_call: -; v_call: TRBV6-6; cdr3_aa: CASSYSGRRETQYF; cdr3_nt: TGTGCCAGCAGTTACTCGGGGCGGAGAGAGACCCAGTACTTC
j_call: TRBJ1-1; clone_size: -; d_call: TRBD1; v_call: TRBV7-2; cdr3_aa: CASSSTGGGDFF; cdr3_nt: TGTGCCAGCAGCTCTACAGGGGGCGGGGATTTCTTT
j_call: TRBJ1-5; clone_size: -; d_call: -; v_call: TRBV15; cdr3_aa: CATSRDISRAPQHF; cdr3_nt: TGTGCCACCAGCAGAGATATTTCGAGGGCGCCCCAGCATTTT
j_call: TRBJ1-1; clone_size: -; d_call: -; v_call: TRBV7-6; cdr3_aa: CASSFSPGLDTEAFF; cdr3_nt: TGTGCCAGCAGCTTCTCACCGGGACTGGACACTGAAGCTTTCTTT
j_call: TRBJ2-1; clone_size: -; d_call: -; v_call: TRBV19; cdr3_aa: CASSLRALGSGSNEQFF; cdr3_nt: TGTGCCAGTAGTCTCCGGGCTCTCGGGAGTGGAAGCAATGAGCAGTTCTTC
j_call: TRBJ2-3; clone_size: -; d_call: TRBD1; v_call: TRBV5-4; cdr3_aa: CASTNESPGQGTQYF; cdr3_nt: TGTGCCAGTACGAACGAGAGCCCGGGACAGGGAACGCAGTATTTT
j_call: TRBJ1-1; clone_size: -; d_call: -; v_call: TRBV7-6; cdr3_aa: CASSLLEDTEAFF; cdr3_nt: TGTGCCAGCAGCTTACTGGAGGACACTGAAGCTTTCTTT
j_call: TRBJ1-2; clone_size: -; d_call: -; v_call: TRBV5-5; cdr3_aa: CASSEDLLYGYTF; cdr3_nt: TGTGCCAGCAGCGAGGATCTGCTCTATGGCTACACCTTC
j_call: TRBJ2-6; clone_size: -; d_call: -; v_call: TRBV5-1; cdr3_aa: CASSPSGSFGANVLTF; cdr3_nt: TGCGCCAGCAGCCCGAGCGGGTCATTTGGGGCCAACGTCCTGACTTTC
j_call: TRBJ1-5; clone_size: -; d_call: TRBD1; v_call: TRBV27; cdr3_aa: CASSSRTGRNQPQHF; cdr3_nt: TGTGCCAGCAGTTCCAGGACAGGGCGCAATCAGCCCCAGCATTTT
j_call: TRBJ1-2; clone_size: -; d_call: -; v_call: TRBV18; cdr3_aa: CASSPVGTEYGYTF; cdr3_nt: TGTGCCAGCTCACCAGTGGGGACGGAATATGGCTACACCTTC
j_call: TRBJ1-3; clone_size: once; d_call: TRBD1; v_call: TRBV7-2; cdr3_aa: CASSPPGQGFSSGNTIYF; cdr3_nt: TGTGCCAGCAGCCCTCCGGGACAGGGATTTAGCTCTGGAAACACCATATATTTT
j_call: TRBJ1-6; clone_size: -; d_call: TRBD1; v_call: TRBV7-9; cdr3_aa: CASSSHDRQGAHSPLHF; cdr3_nt: TGTGCCAGCAGCTCACATGACCGACAGGGGGCGCATTCACCCCTCCACTTT
j_call: TRBJ2-7; clone_size: -; d_call: -; v_call: TRBV27; cdr3_aa: CASSFTQGGFNEQYF; cdr3_nt: TGTGCCAGCAGTTTCACCCAGGGGGGATTCAACGAGCAGTACTTC
j_call: TRBJ2-7; clone_size: -; d_call: -; v_call: TRBV5-4; cdr3_aa: CASSPRQSTYEQYF; cdr3_nt: TGTGCCAGCAGCCCGAGACAGTCGACCTACGAGCAGTACTTC
j_call: TRBJ2-2; clone_size: -; d_call: -; v_call: TRBV7-6; cdr3_aa: CASSLVRNTGELFF; cdr3_nt: TGTGCCAGCAGCTTAGTCAGGAACACCGGGGAGCTGTTTTTT
j_call: TRBJ2-7; clone_size: -; d_call: TRBD1; v_call: TRBV2; cdr3_aa: CASSSGQDEQYF; cdr3_nt: TGTGCCAGCAGTTCCGGACAGGACGAGCAGTACTTC
j_call: TRBJ1-5; clone_size: -; d_call: TRBD1; v_call: TRBV11-2; cdr3_aa: CASSPSGGGNQPQHF; cdr3_nt: TGTGCCAGCAGCCCCTCAGGGGGCGGCAATCAGCCCCAGCATTTT
j_call: TRBJ1-4; clone_size: -; d_call: -; v_call: TRBV29-1; cdr3_aa: CSGGQQKEKLFF; cdr3_nt: TGCAGCGGGGGGCAGCAAAAAGAAAAACTGTTTTTT
j_call: TRBJ2-3; clone_size: -; d_call: -; v_call: TRBV7-2; cdr3_aa: CASSLGSLRSTDTQYF; cdr3_nt: TGTGCCAGCAGCTTAGGATCGTTGCGGAGCACAGATACGCAGTATTTT
j_call: TRBJ1-1; clone_size: -; d_call: -; v_call: TRBV18; cdr3_aa: CASSPNPQGNTEAFF; cdr3_nt: TGTGCCAGCTCACCGAATCCTCAGGGGAACACTGAAGCTTTCTTT
j_call: TRBJ1-1; clone_size: -; d_call: TRBD1; v_call: TRBV28; cdr3_aa: CASSLRGLTNTEAFF; cdr3_nt: TGTGCCAGCAGTTTGAGGGGGCTGACGAACACTGAAGCTTTCTTT
j_call: TRBJ2-7; clone_size: -; d_call: -; v_call: TRBV12-5; cdr3_aa: CASGLGRALYVEQYF; cdr3_nt: TGTGCTAGTGGTTTGGGTAGGGCCCTTTACGTCGAGCAGTACTTC
j_call: TRBJ2-1; clone_size: -; d_call: -; v_call: TRBV5-7; cdr3_aa: CASSVRNHEQFF; cdr3_nt: TGTGCCAGCAGCGTTAGGAACCATGAGCAGTTCTTC
j_call: TRBJ1-6; clone_size: once; d_call: TRBD1; v_call: TRBV7-8; cdr3_aa: CASSDRQGNSPLHF; cdr3_nt: TGTGCCAGCAGCGACAGACAGGGTAATTCACCCCTCCACTTT
j_call: TRBJ2-3; clone_size: -; d_call: -; v_call: TRBV5-5; cdr3_aa: CASSLDSLSWTTPQYF; cdr3_nt: TGTGCCAGCAGCTTGGACTCTCTCTCCTGGACAACACCGCAGTATTTT
j_call: TRBJ1-4; clone_size: -; d_call: TRBD1; v_call: TRBV7-9; cdr3_aa: CASSSFGDRTNEKLFF; cdr3_nt: TGTGCCAGCAGCTCCTTTGGGGACAGGACTAATGAAAAACTGTTTTTT
j_call: TRBJ1-1; clone_size: -; d_call: -; v_call: TRBV5-6; cdr3_aa: CAGTGPEEAFF; cdr3_nt: TGTGCCGGGACTGGGCCGGAGGAAGCTTTCTTT
j_call: TRBJ1-4; clone_size: -; d_call: -; v_call: TRBV14; cdr3_aa: CASSQSGGLTNEKLFF; cdr3_nt: TGTGCCAGCAGCCAAAGTGGGGGTCTAACTAATGAAAAACTGTTTTTT
j_call: TRBJ2-1; clone_size: -; d_call: -; v_call: TRBV29-1; cdr3_aa: CSVGAESYNEQFF; cdr3_nt: TGCAGCGTAGGGGCCGAGTCCTACAATGAGCAGTTCTTC
j_call: TRBJ2-2; clone_size: -; d_call: TRBD1; v_call: TRBV7-4; cdr3_aa: CASRTGFNTGELFF; cdr3_nt: TGTGCCAGCAGGACAGGGTTTAACACCGGGGAGCTGTTTTTT
j_call: TRBJ1-1; clone_size: once; d_call: TRBD1; v_call: TRBV19; cdr3_aa: CASSRQGSNTEAFF; cdr3_nt: TGTGCCAGTAGCCGACAGGGATCGAACACTGAAGCTTTCTTT
j_call: TRBJ1-2; clone_size: -; d_call: TRBD1; v_call: TRBV15; cdr3_aa: CATSSRDRGSENYGYTF; cdr3_nt: TGTGCCACCAGCAGCCGGGACAGGGGTTCCGAAAACTATGGCTACACCTTC
j_call: TRBJ1-6; clone_size: -; d_call: TRBD1; v_call: TRBV5-4; cdr3_aa: CASSIGQGRNSPLHF; cdr3_nt: TGTGCCAGCAGCATCGGACAGGGACGAAATTCACCCCTCCACTTT
j_call: TRBJ1-5; clone_size: -; d_call: -; v_call: TRBV7-2; cdr3_aa: CASRLGNQPQHF; cdr3_nt: TGTGCCAGCAGACTCGGAAATCAGCCCCAGCATTTT
j_call: TRBJ2-7; clone_size: few; d_call: -; v_call: TRBV7-6; cdr3_aa: CASSLGDEQYF; cdr3_nt: TGTGCCAGCAGCTTAGGGGACGAGCAGTACTTC
j_call: TRBJ2-7; clone_size: -; d_call: -; v_call: TRBV5-8; cdr3_aa: CASSLGMVGEQYF; cdr3_nt: TGTGCCAGCAGCTTGGGTATGGTGGGCGAGCAGTACTTC
j_call: TRBJ2-1; clone_size: -; d_call: -; v_call: TRBV20-1; cdr3_aa: CSANRYNEQFF; cdr3_nt: TGCAGTGCTAACAGATACAATGAGCAGTTCTTC
j_call: TRBJ2-1; clone_size: once; d_call: -; v_call: TRBV29-1; cdr3_aa: CSVDWLALDEQFF; cdr3_nt: TGCAGCGTTGATTGGCTAGCGTTGGATGAGCAGTTCTTC
j_call: TRBJ1-2; clone_size: -; d_call: TRBD1; v_call: TRBV15; cdr3_aa: CATSSRDRASTNYGYTF; cdr3_nt: TGTGCCACCAGCAGCCGGGACAGGGCCTCCACTAACTATGGCTACACCTTC